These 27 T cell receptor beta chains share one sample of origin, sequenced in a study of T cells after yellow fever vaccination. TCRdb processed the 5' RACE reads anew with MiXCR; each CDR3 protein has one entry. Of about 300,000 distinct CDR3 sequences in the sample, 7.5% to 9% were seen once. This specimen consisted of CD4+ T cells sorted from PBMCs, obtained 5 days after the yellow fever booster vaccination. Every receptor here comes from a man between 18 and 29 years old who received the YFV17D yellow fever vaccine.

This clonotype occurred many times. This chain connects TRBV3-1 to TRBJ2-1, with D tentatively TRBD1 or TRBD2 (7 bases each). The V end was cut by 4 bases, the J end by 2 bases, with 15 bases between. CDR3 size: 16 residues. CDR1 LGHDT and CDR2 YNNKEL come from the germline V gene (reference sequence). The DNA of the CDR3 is TGTGCCAGCAGCCTCAGGGGGGGCCCTACCTACAATGAGCAGTTCTTC. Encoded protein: CASSLRGGPTYNEQFF.

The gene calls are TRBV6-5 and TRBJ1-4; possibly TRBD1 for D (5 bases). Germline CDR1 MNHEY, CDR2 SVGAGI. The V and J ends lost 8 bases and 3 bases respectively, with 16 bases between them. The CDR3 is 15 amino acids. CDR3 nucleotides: TGTGCCAGCGGGGCTGGTCCGCGTGCTAATGAAAAACTGTTTTTT. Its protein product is CASGAGPRANEKLFF.

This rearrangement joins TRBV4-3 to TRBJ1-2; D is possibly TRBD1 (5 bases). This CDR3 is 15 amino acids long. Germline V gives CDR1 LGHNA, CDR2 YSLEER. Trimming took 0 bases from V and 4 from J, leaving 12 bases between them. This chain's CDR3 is CASSQDTSGGYGYTF. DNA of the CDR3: TGCGCCAGCAGCCAAGATACTTCGGGGGGCTATGGCTACACCTTC.

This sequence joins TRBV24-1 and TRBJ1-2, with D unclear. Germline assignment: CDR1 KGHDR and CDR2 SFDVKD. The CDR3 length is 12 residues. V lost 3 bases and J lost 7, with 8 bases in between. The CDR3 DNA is TGTGCCACCAGTGATCGGACGTCTGGCTACACCTTC. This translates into CATSDRTSGYTF.

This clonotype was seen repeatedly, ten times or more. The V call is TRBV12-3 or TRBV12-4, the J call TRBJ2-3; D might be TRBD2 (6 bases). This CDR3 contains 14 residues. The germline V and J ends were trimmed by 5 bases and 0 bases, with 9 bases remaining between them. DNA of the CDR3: TGTGCCAGCAGTATTAGCGGTAGCACAGATACGCAGTATTTT. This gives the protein CASSISGSTDTQYF.

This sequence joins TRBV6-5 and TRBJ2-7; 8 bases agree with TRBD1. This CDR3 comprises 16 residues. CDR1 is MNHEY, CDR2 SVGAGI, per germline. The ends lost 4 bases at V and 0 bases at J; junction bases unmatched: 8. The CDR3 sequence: CASSFALTGDSYEQYF. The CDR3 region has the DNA TGTGCCAGCAGTTTCGCATTGACAGGGGACTCCTACGAGCAGTACTTC.

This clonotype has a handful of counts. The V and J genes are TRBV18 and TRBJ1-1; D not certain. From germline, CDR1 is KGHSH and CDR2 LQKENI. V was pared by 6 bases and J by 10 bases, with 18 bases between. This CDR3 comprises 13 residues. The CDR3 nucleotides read TGTGCCAGCTCCCACGGGGAGCAGCCACCAGCTTTCTTT. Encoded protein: CASSHGEQPPAFF.

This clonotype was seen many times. The CDR3 DNA reads TGTGCCAGCAGCATGCGCGACAGGGCCGCCTACGAGCAGTACTTC. This translates into CASSMRDRAAYEQYF. The chain joins TRBV5-5 to TRBJ2-7, with TRBD1 matching over 7 bases. Per the germline V gene, CDR1 is SGHKS and CDR2 is YYEKEE (reference sequence). The CDR3 contains 15 residues. With V trimmed by 4 bases and J by 2 bases, 9 bases remained unmatched. The full variable domain, rest sourced from reference TRBV5-5 and TRBJ2-7, is DAGVTQSPTHLIKTRGQQVTLRCSPISGHKSVSWYQQVLGQGPQFIFQYYEKEERGRGNFPDRFSARQFPNYSSELNVNALLLGDSALYLCASSMRDRAAYEQYFGPGTRLTVT.

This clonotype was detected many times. This CDR3 is CASSLQGAADTQYF. The CDR3 DNA reads as TGTGCCAGCAGCTTACAGGGGGCCGCAGATACGCAGTATTTT. This chain joins TRBV5-4 and TRBJ2-3, with 9 nucleotides matching TRBD1. Germline loops: CDR1 SGHNT, CDR2 YYREEE (reference sequence). The CDR3 covers 14 residues. Germline trimming cut 2 bases from V and 4 bases from J; bases unmatched to any gene: 2. The whole variable domain, filled in from reference TRBV5-4 and TRBJ2-3, reads ETGVTQSPTHLIKTRGQQVTLRCSSQSGHNTVSWYQQALGQGPQFIFQYYREEENGRGNFPPRFSGLQFPNYSSELNVNALELDDSALYLCASSLQGAADTQYFGPGTRLTVL.

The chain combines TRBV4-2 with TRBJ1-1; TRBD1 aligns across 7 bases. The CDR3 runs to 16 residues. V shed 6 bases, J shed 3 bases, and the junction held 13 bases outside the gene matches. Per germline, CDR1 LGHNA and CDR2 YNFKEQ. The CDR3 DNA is TGTGCCAGCAGTGTACAGGGGAGCTACGGGGACACTGAAGCTTTCTTT. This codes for CASSVQGSYGDTEAFF.

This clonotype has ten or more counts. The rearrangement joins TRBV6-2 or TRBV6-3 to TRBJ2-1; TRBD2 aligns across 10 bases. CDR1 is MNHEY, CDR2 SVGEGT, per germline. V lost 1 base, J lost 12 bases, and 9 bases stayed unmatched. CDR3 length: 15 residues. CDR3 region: CASSYYASGGLRQFF. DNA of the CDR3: TGTGCCAGCAGTTACTATGCTAGCGGGGGTCTGAGGCAGTTCTTC.

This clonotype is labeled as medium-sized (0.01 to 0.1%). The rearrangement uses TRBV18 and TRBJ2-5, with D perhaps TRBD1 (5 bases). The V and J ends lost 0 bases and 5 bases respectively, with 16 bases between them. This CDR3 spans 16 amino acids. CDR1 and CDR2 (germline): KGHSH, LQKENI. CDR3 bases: TGTGCCAGCTCACCACCGTTAAGTGGGGCCGCGGAGACCCAGTACTTC. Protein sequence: CASSPPLSGAAETQYF.

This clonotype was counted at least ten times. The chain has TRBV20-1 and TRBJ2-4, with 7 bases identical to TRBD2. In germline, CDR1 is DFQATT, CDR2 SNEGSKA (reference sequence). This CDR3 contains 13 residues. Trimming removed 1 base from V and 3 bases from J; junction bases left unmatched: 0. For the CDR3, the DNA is TGCAGTGCTAGAGGGACTAGCAAAAACATTCAGTACTTC. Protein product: CSARGTSKNIQYF.

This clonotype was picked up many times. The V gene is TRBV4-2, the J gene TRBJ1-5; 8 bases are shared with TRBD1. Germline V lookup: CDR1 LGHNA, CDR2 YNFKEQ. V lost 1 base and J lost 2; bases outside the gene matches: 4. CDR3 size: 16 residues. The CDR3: CASSQGAQGGNQPQHF. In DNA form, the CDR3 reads TGTGCCAGCAGCCAAGGGGCACAGGGGGGCAATCAGCCCCAGCATTTT.

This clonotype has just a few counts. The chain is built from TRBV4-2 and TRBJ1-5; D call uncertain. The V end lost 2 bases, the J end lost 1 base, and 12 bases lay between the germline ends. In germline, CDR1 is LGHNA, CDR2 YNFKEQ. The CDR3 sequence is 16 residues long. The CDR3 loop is CASSQRPLGSNQPQHF. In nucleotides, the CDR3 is TGTGCCAGCAGCCAAAGGCCTCTGGGGAGCAATCAGCCCCAGCATTTT.

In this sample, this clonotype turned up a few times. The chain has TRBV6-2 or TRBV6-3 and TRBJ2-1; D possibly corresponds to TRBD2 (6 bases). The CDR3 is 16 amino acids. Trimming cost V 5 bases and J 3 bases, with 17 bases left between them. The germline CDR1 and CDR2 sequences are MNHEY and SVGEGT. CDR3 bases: TGTGCCAGCAGTCCCCTTAATCGGGGACTCTACAATGAGCAGTTCTTC. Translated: CASSPLNRGLYNEQFF.

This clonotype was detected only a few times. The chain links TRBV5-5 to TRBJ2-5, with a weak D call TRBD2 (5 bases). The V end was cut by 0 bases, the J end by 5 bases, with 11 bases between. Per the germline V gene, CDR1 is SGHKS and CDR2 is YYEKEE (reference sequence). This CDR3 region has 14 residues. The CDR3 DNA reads TGTGCCAGCAGCTTGGTACGGGGAGAGGAGACCCAGTACTTC. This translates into CASSLVRGEETQYF.

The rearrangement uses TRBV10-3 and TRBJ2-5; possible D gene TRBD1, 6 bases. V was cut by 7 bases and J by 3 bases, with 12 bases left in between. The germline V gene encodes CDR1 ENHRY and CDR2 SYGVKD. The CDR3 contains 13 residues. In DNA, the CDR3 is TGTGCCATCAATAAGGGACATGAAGAGACCCAGTACTTC. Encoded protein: CAINKGHEETQYF.

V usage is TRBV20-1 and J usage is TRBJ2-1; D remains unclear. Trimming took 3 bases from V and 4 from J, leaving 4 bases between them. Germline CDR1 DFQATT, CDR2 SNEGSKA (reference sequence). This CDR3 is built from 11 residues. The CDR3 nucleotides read TGCAGTGCTAGCGGATACAATGAGCAGTTCTTC. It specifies CSASGYNEQFF.

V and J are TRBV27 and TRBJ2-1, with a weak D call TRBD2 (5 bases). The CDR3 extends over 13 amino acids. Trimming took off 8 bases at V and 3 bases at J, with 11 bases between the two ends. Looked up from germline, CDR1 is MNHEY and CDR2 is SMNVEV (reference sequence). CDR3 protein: CASALTSYNEQFF. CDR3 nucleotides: TGTGCCAGCGCACTAACTAGCTACAATGAGCAGTTCTTC.

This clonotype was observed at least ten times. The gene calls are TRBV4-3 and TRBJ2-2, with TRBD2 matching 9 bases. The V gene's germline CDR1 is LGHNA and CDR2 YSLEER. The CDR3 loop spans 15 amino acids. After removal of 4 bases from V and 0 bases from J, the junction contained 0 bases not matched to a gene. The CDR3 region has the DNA TGCGCCAGCAGCCGACTAGCGGCGAACACCGGGGAGCTGTTTTTT. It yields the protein CASSRLAANTGELFF.

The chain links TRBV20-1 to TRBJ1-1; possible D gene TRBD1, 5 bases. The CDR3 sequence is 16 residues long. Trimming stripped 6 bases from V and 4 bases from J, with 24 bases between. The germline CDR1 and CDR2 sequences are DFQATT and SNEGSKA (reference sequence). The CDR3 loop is CSASRQGAHRGTEAFF. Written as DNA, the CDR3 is TGCAGTGCCAGTCGTCAGGGCGCGCACCGGGGCACTGAAGCTTTCTTT.

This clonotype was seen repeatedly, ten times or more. CDR3 DNA sequence: TGTGCCAGCAGCCTGGAGGCGGGTACGCAGTATTTT. Amino acid sequence: CASSLEAGTQYF. V and J are TRBV7-3 and TRBJ2-3; maybe TRBD2 (5 bases). The CDR3 is 12 residues long. The V gene lost 5 bases and the J gene lost 8 bases, with 11 bases spanning the gap. Germline-derived CDR1 and CDR2 are SGHTA and FQGTGA. Using reference TRBV7-3 and TRBJ2-3 for the parts outside the CDR3, the full variable domain is GAGVSQTPSNKVTEKGKYVELRCDPISGHTALYWYRQSLGQGPEFLIYFQGTGAADDSGLPNDRFFAVRPEGSVSTLKIQRTERGDSAVYLCASSLEAGTQYFGPGTRLTVL.

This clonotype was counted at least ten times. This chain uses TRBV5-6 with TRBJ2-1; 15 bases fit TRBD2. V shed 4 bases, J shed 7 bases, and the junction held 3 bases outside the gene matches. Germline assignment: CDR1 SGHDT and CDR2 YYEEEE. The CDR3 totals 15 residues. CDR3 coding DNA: TGTGCCAGCAGCACCGGGACTAGCGGGGGGAATGAGCAGTTCTTC. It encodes CASSTGTSGGNEQFF.

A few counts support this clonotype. The CDR3 region has the DNA TGTGCCAGCAGCAAAGTTAGGGGACTTTCCTCCTACGAGCAGTACTTC. Protein: CASSKVRGLSSYEQYF. The chain joins TRBV21-1 to TRBJ2-7; the D call of TRBD2 is as the table states it, not checked on the DNA. TRBV21-1 has pseudogene status. This CDR3 contains 16 residues.

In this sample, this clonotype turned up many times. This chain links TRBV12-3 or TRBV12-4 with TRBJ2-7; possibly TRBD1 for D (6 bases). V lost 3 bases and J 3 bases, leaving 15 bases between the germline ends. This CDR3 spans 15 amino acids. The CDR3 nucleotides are TGTGCCAGCAGTTTGGGGCAGGGGAATTTCTACGAGCAGTACTTC. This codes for CASSLGQGNFYEQYF.

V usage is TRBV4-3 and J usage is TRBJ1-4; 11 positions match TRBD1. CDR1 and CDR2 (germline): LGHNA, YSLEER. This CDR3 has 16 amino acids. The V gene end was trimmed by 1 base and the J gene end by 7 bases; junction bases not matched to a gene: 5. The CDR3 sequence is CASSQGGGTGGEKLFF. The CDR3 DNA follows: TGCGCCAGCAGCCAAGGAGGGGGGACAGGGGGTGAAAAACTGTTTTTT.